This record looks at one T cell receptor beta chain sequence and its context. The antigen is unknown. The sample originates from a study of cytomegalovirus exposure and HLA in healthy donors. Overall study findings and caveats: Most subjects' HLA-A and HLA-B alleles were reportedly predicted from TCR beta sequences. Follow-up analysis seemed to connect common viral pathogens with several of the most significant clusters identified. A previous analysis found most TCR beta V segments productive roughly 87% or roughly 30% of the time.

Both 60 Vbeta primers and 13 Jbeta primers went into the PCR. Clones were sequenced by immunoSEQ multiplex PCR, and TCRdb holds only the in-frame ones, with some missing. The table shows roughly 300,000 clones, with roughly 85% occurring only once. Germline-derived CDR1 and CDR2 are LNHDA and SQIVND (reference sequence). This CDR3 comprises 15 residues. V was clipped by 5 bases and J by 2 bases; unmatched bases: 5. The rearrangement uses TRBV19 and TRBJ2-1, with TRBD1 matching over 8 bases. Sequenced sample: PBMCs. The source is a man aged 35 to 55 in good health and CMV-seropositive. CDR3 sequence reads: CASSGTGETYNEQFF. The CDR3 DNA reads as TGTGCCAGTAGTGGGACAGGCGAAACCTACAATGAGCAGTTCTTC.